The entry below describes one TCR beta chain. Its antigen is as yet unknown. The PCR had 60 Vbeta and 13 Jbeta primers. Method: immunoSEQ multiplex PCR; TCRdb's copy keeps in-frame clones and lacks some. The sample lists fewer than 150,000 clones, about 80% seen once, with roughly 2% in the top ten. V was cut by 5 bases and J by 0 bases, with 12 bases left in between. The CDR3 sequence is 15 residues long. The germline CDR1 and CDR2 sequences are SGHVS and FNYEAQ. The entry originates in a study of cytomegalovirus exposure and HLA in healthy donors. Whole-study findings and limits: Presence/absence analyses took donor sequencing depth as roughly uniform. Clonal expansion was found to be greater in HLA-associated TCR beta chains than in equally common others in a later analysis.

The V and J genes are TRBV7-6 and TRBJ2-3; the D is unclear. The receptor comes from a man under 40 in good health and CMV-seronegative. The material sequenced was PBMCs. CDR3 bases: TGTGCCAGCAGCCTCAATGGCCAAAGCACAGATACGCAGTATTTT. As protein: CASSLNGQSTDTQYF.